A single sample gave rise to the 18 T cell receptor beta chains below, sequenced in a study of chemoradiotherapy in HPV16-positive cancers. The repertoire was sequenced with immunoSEQ multiplex PCR; TCRdb's copy has only in-frame clones and lacks some. This sample has tens of thousands of clones, with 80% found just once. Sample: blood, taken from a patient who underwent chemoradiotherapy. Source of these receptors: a human donor with HPV-associated anogenital cancer.

The genes are TRBV5-5 and TRBJ1-2, with a weak D call TRBD1 (6 bases). The CDR3 spans 15 residues. Germline V gene sequence: CDR1 SGHKS, CDR2 YYEKEE (reference sequence). V lost 1 base and J 5 bases, leaving 15 bases between the germline ends. The DNA for the CDR3 is TGTGCCAGCAGCTTGACGGGGGGCATGCAGTATGGCTACACCTTC. Translation gives CASSLTGGMQYGYTF. The complete variable domain, with remaining parts taken from reference TRBV5-5 and TRBJ1-2, reads DAGVTQSPTHLIKTRGQQVTLRCSPISGHKSVSWYQQVLGQGPQFIFQYYEKEERGRGNFPDRFSARQFPNYSSELNVNALLLGDSALYLCASSLTGGMQYGYTFGSGTRLTVV.

With regard to this clone: At one boundary the junction diverges from the germline segment, which might be a read error. The chain has TRBV20-1 and TRBJ2-7; D uncertain. This CDR3 contains 8 residues. Germline-derived CDR1 and CDR2 are DFQATT and SNEGSKA (reference sequence). The CDR3 DNA sequence: TGCAGTGCTGGAGAGCAGTACTTC. This codes for CSAGEQYF.

The chain carries TRBV5-4 and TRBJ2-3; D unclear. The CDR3 has 14 amino acids. Germline V CDR1 and CDR2: SGHNT, YYREEE (reference sequence). The V and J ends lost 0 bases and 4 bases respectively, with 9 bases between them. In DNA, the CDR3 is TGTGCCAGCAGCTTGGTGGGATCCCCAGATACGCAGTATTTT. Amino acids: CASSLVGSPDTQYF. The full variable domain, completed using reference TRBV5-4 and TRBJ2-3, is ETGVTQSPTHLIKTRGQQVTLRCSSQSGHNTVSWYQQALGQGPQFIFQYYREEENGRGNFPPRFSGLQFPNYSSELNVNALELDDSALYLCASSLVGSPDTQYFGPGTRLTVL.

In this sample, this clone turned up a few times. The chain has TRBV6-1 and TRBJ2-7, with D perhaps matching TRBD1 or TRBD2 (5 bases each). V lost 4 bases and J 2 bases, leaving 9 bases between the germline ends. Germline loops: CDR1 MNHNS, CDR2 SASEGT. The CDR3 sequence is 13 residues long. For the CDR3, the DNA is TGTGCCAGCAGTGGTATGGGACCCTACGAGCAGTACTTC. The encoded protein is CASSGMGPYEQYF.

This clone was recorded once. The chain has TRBV15 and TRBJ1-4; D is uncertain. CDR1 and CDR2 from the germline V gene are LNHNV and YYDKDF (reference sequence). Trimming took off 0 bases at V and 8 bases at J, with 10 bases between the two ends. CDR3 length: 14 amino acids. CDR3 coding DNA: TGTGCCACCAGCAGAGACTACCGAGGGGAAAAACTGTTTTTT. Translating it yields CATSRDYRGEKLFF.

The chain joins TRBV9 to TRBJ1-2, with 9 bases aligning to TRBD1. CDR3 length: 14 amino acids. The ends lost 3 bases at V and 4 bases at J; junction bases unmatched: 4. The germline CDR1 and CDR2 sequences are SGDLS and YYNGEE. The CDR3 region has the DNA TGTGCCAGCAGCGCCGAGACAGGGGGCTATGGCTACACCTTC. Amino acid sequence: CASSAETGGYGYTF.

On this clone: Other DNA sequences in the sample encode the same CDR3. The chain couples TRBV30 to TRBJ2-7; the match to TRBD1 covers 7 bases. Losses at the gene ends were 4 bases for V and 3 bases for J; bases not matched to a gene: 3. Germline-derived CDR1 and CDR2 are GTSNPN and SVGIG (reference sequence). The CDR3 runs to 12 residues. The CDR3 loop is CAWKQGSYEQYF. The CDR3 nucleotides read TGTGCCTGGAAACAGGGGAGCTACGAGCAGTACTTC.

The V call is TRBV10-3, the J call TRBJ1-2; maybe TRBD1 (6 bases). Trimming left V 7 bases short and J 4 bases short, with 19 bases between. CDR3 length equals 15 residues. CDR1 ENHRY and CDR2 SYGVKD come from the germline V gene. CDR3 sequence reads: CAITGSGGQGYGYTF. The CDR3 DNA follows: TGTGCCATCACCGGCTCCGGGGGGCAGGGCTATGGCTACACCTTC.

V and J are TRBV11-2 and TRBJ1-3; the D is unclear. CDR1 and CDR2 from the germline V gene are SGHAT and FQNNGV. V shed 2 bases and J shed 0 bases, with 11 bases lying between them. The CDR3 length is 16 residues. In DNA form, the CDR3 reads TGTGCCAGCAGCTTAACCCCTCAGATCTCTGGAAACACCATATATTTT. The encoded protein is CASSLTPQISGNTIYF. Supplemented by reference TRBV11-2 and TRBJ1-3, the full variable domain reads EAGVAQSPRYKIIEKRQSVAFWCNPISGHATLYWYQQILGQGPKLLIQFQNNGVVDDSQLPKDRFSAERLKGVDSTLKIQPAKLEDSAVYLCASSLTPQISGNTIYFGEGSWLTVV.

On this clone: Other DNA sequences from this sample encode an identical CDR3 as well. The chain is built from TRBV6-1 and TRBJ2-2; D gene ambiguous. From germline, CDR1 is MNHNS and CDR2 SASEGT. V dropped 4 bases and J dropped 2 bases, with 5 bases sitting between them. CDR3 size: 13 residues. CDR3 amino acids: CASSVHNTGELFF. The CDR3 DNA is TGTGCCAGCAGTGTTCACAACACCGGGGAGCTGTTTTTT.

A remark on this clone: One end of the junction does not line up with germline, which may come from a read error. The gene calls are TRBV5-1 and TRBJ2-7, with 7 bases fitting TRBD1. Germline CDR1 reads SGHRS; CDR2 reads YFSETQ. The CDR3 spans 15 residues. The CDR3 region is CASTLTGTSSYEQYF. CDR3 nucleotides: TGCGCCAGCACCTTGACAGGGACCTCCTCCTACGAGCAGTACTTC.

This rearrangement joins TRBV4-1 to TRBJ1-4; D call uncertain. Germline loops: CDR1 MGHRA, CDR2 YSYEKL. Trimming shortened V by 0 bases and J by 8 bases, and 16 bases separated the two germline ends. The CDR3 is 16 amino acids. Written as DNA, the CDR3 is TGCGCCAGCAGCCAAGATCTTCTCGGAACGAGGGAAAAACTGTTTTTT. Its translation: CASSQDLLGTREKLFF.

CDR3 protein: CASSLVGQETQYF. CDR3 DNA: TGCGCCAGCAGCTTGGTGGGTCAAGAGACCCAGTACTTC. The chain is built from TRBV5-1 and TRBJ2-5; D call uncertain. The V end was cut by 0 bases, the J end by 2 bases, with 5 bases between. Per germline, CDR1 SGHRS and CDR2 YFSETQ. The CDR3 is made up of 13 amino acids. Full variable domain (missing parts from reference TRBV5-1 and TRBJ2-5): KAGVTQTPRYLIKTRGQQVTLSCSPISGHRSVSWYQQTPGQGLQFLFEYFSETQRNKGNFPGRFSGRQFSNSRSEMNVSTLELGDSALYLCASSLVGQETQYFGPGTRLLVL.

The rearrangement links TRBV18 to TRBJ2-6; 8 bases align to TRBD1. The CDR3 sequence is 18 residues long. Germline CDR1 reads KGHSH; CDR2 reads LQKENI. Germline trimming cut 2 bases from V and 0 bases from J; bases unmatched to any gene: 6. CDR3 protein: CASSPWGTGRSGANVLTF. Here the CDR3 DNA reads TGTGCCAGCTCACCATGGGGGACAGGCCGCTCTGGGGCCAACGTCCTGACTTTC.

In this sample, this clone turned up a few times. V and J are TRBV28 and TRBJ2-7, with D maybe TRBD2 (6 bases). This CDR3 spans 13 amino acids. The V and J ends lost 6 bases and 4 bases respectively, with 13 bases between them. The germline CDR1 and CDR2 sequences are MDHEN and SYDVKM. The CDR3 DNA reads as TGTGCCAGCAGCATCGGGACTGAGTACGAGCAGTACTTC. This sequence encodes CASSIGTEYEQYF. Looking up the rest from reference TRBV28 and TRBJ2-7 gives the full variable domain: DVKVTQSSRYLVKRTGEKVFLECVQDMDHENMFWYRQDPGLGLRLIYFSYDVKMKEKGDIPEGYSVSREKKERFSLILESASTNQTSMYLCASSIGTEYEQYFGPGTRLTVT.

For this clone: A read error may account for a junction end that differs from germline. CDR3 coding DNA: TGTGCCACAACTGGGACTAGCAAAGATACGCAGTATTTT. Translating it yields CATTGTSKDTQYF. The rearrangement links TRBV15 to TRBJ2-3; 9 bases align to TRBD2. Per the germline V gene, CDR1 is LNHNV and CDR2 is YYDKDF (reference sequence). The CDR3 runs to 13 residues.

The chain carries TRBV9 and TRBJ2-3; 9 nucleotides agree with TRBD2. Germline loops: CDR1 SGDLS, CDR2 YYNGEE. V dropped 0 bases and J dropped 7; count of bases not matched to a gene: 9. The length of the CDR3 is 16 residues. DNA for the CDR3: TGTGCCAGCAGCGTAGCTCGCGGGGGGGCCATAAATACGCAGTATTTT. This gives the protein CASSVARGGAINTQYF. The variable domain in full, completed from reference TRBV9 and TRBJ2-3, reads DSGVTQTPKHLITATGQRVTLRCSPRSGDLSVYWYQQSLDQGLQFLIQYYNGEERAKGNILERFSAQQFPDLHSELNLSSLELGDSALYFCASSVARGGAINTQYFGPGTRLTVL.

This chain joins TRBV2 and TRBJ2-2; TRBD1 matches at 9 bases. The V segment lost 2 bases and the J segment 6 bases; nucleotides outside the gene matches: 7. Germline loops: CDR1 SNHLY, CDR2 FYNNEI. The CDR3 consists of 16 residues. CDR3 sequence (DNA): TGTGCCAGCAGTGAAACAGGGGGCTGGAATTCCGGGGAGCTGTTTTTT. Its protein product is CASSETGGWNSGELFF. The variable domain in full, completed from reference TRBV2 and TRBJ2-2, reads EPEVTQTPSHQVTQMGQEVILRCVPISNHLYFYWYRQILGQKVEFLVSFYNNEISEKSEIFDDQFSVERPDGSNFTLKIRSTKLEDSAMYFCASSETGGWNSGELFFGEGSRLTVL.